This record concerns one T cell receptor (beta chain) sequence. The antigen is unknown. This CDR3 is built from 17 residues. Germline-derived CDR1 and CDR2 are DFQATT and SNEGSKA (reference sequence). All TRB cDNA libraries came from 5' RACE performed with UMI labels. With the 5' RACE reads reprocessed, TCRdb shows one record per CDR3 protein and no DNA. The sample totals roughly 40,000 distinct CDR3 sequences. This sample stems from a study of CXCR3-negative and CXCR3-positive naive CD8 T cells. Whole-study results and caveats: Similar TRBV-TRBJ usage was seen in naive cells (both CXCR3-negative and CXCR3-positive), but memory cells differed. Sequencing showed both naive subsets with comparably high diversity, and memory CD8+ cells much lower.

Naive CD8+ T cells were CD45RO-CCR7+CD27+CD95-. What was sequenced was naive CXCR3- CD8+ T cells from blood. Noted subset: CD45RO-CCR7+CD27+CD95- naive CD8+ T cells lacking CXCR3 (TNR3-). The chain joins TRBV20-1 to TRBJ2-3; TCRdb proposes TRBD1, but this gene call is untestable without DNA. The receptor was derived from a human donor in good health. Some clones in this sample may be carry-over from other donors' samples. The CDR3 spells CSAEEPSGTKITDTQYF.